The present entry profiles one T cell receptor (beta chain) with its context. Its antigen remains unidentified. Base qualities are not recorded, but no much larger clone differs from it by a single base. TCRbeta CDR3 regions were amplified from genomic DNA by means of the immunoSEQ Assay, a bias-controlled multiplex PCR. On the study's bioinformatics: Within the assay, amplification of reference gene primers was used to estimate how many nucleated cells each sample contained. To quantify the absolute abundance of each unique TCRbeta CDR3 rearrangement, sequence reads were collapsed and filtered. For each sample, productive Simpson clonality was calculated as the square root of Simpson's diversity index over productive rearrangements. The clones in this table, taken by TCRdb from immuneACCESS, are in-frame only. Not every clone is retained; where verified, under half of the shortfall comes from an unresolved V gene, and the cause of the rest is unknown. From that table come the V and J calls and clone size; the DNA was used to work out D and trimming. This sample is represented by about 150,000 clones; approximately 81% of them were singletons. The ten biggest clones cover roughly 8.3% of the sample.

Taken from cysteine to phenylalanine, the CDR3 has 15 residues. Of all the DNA, just the CDR3 is kept, 45 bases in frame from base 1. Germline trimming: 4 bases from V, 1 base from J; junction bases outside gene matches: 6. CDR1 and CDR2 are read off the germline V gene (reference sequence) as LNHDA and SQIVND. These data originate in a study of blood T cell repertoires in COVID-19 (TCRdb year 2020). At the level of the whole study: Samples from collaborators originated in the United States, Italy and Spain and spanned both the acute and convalescent phases of COVID-19. The repertoires were made available in a free public database intended to serve as a resource for research on the immune response to SARS-CoV-2. The material from the prospective study consisted of cDNA or gDNA derived from T cells, B-cell-depleted T cells, or PBMCs. Samples came from the ongoing ImmuneRACE study (first 160 participants) plus 1,254 subjects from 6 global collaborators. Deeply sampled blood TCRbeta repertoires from subjects exposed to, actively infected with, or recovered from COVID-19 were included in the dataset. Where available, HLA class I and class II types were obtained from metadata supplied by the sample provider rather than from assay-based typing. A de-identified subject ID, COVID-19 status, age in years and sex were almost always included in the sample metadata. The paper's findings and limits, for the study overall: The quantity of clinical and demographic metadata differed by source and by participant and was supplied without curation.

One collaborating source in Seattle enrolled patients during active infection and followed them longitudinally through the course of disease. The collaborating institutions used their own protocols to collect whole blood in K2EDTA tubes. For TCRbeta analysis, collaborators shipped samples in one of three forms: frozen whole blood, isolated PBMCs, or DNA extracted from either of those sample types. The chain joins TRBV19 to TRBJ1-1; TRBD1 matches 7 bases in the middle. The receptor comes from an older woman with COVID-19, enrolled during active disease. Sequenced input: peripheral blood. The nucleotides are TGTGCCAGTAGTACAGGGGGAGGTCGGAACACTGAAGCTTTCTTT. This translates into CASSTGGGRNTEAFF.